The 30 T cell receptor beta chains listed next were all sequenced from one sample in a study of T cell responses to AZD1222 COVID-19 vaccine. Here immunoSEQ multiplex PCR was the method, and the copy in TCRdb shows in-frame clones only, minus some. Of over 100,000 clones listed, over 90% are singletons. This material consisted of peripheral blood, taken on day 0 of AZD1222 vaccination. Receptors were obtained from an adult in good health.

The chain recombines TRBV18 with TRBJ2-7, with D perhaps TRBD1 or TRBD2 (5 bases each). The CDR3 covers 11 residues. V was cut by 4 bases and J by 6 bases, with 7 bases left in between. From germline, CDR1 is KGHSH and CDR2 LQKENI. The CDR3 sequence is CASSRGPEQYF. The DNA of the CDR3 is TGTGCCAGCTCACGGGGACCCGAGCAGTACTTC.

V gene TRBV6-4 combines with J gene TRBJ2-1; TRBD2 aligns across 10 bases. Per germline, CDR1 MRHNA and CDR2 SNTAGT. This CDR3 region has 15 residues. J was trimmed by 8 bases and V by 2 bases; bases with no gene match: 6. CDR3 DNA: TGTGCCAGCAGTGACGAAGCGGGAGGGCCCGATGAGCAGTTCTTC. This translates into CASSDEAGGPDEQFF.

The chain recombines TRBV27 with TRBJ2-7; no reliable D call. The germline CDR1 and CDR2 sequences are MNHEY and SMNVEV (reference sequence). The CDR3 extends over 11 amino acids. Trimming pared 3 bases from V and 4 bases from J, leaving 4 bases between. The chain's CDR3 is CASSLGYEQYF. Here the CDR3 DNA reads TGTGCCAGCAGTTTGGGGTACGAGCAGTACTTC.

The rearrangement uses TRBV6-5 and TRBJ1-6; maybe TRBD1 (5 bases). The length of the CDR3 is 16 residues. The ends were cut back, 0 bases at V and 9 bases at J, with 15 bases in the middle. The V gene's germline CDR1 is MNHEY and CDR2 SVGAGI. In nucleotides, the CDR3 is TGTGCCAGCAGTTACTCGAGGGACCCAAGGACTTCACCCCTCCACTTT. Translation: CASSYSRDPRTSPLHF.

This clone was detected once. The V call is TRBV10-3, the J call TRBJ2-1; D might be TRBD2 (6 bases). The CDR3 runs to 16 residues. V dropped 5 bases and J dropped 0 bases, with 14 bases sitting between them. Germline CDR1 reads ENHRY; CDR2 reads SYGVKD. CDR3 region: CAISIRDSSSYNEQFF. CDR3 nucleotide sequence: TGTGCCATCAGTATCCGGGACTCAAGCTCCTACAATGAGCAGTTCTTC.

This chain uses TRBV6-5 with TRBJ1-1; perhaps TRBD1 as D (5 bases). The V gene lost 7 bases and the J gene lost 2 bases, with 17 bases spanning the gap. CDR3 length: 15 amino acids. From germline, CDR1 is MNHEY and CDR2 SVGAGI. CDR3 in DNA: TGTGCCAGCATGGGATGGGACGGCCCAAACACTGAAGCTTTCTTT. Translating gives CASMGWDGPNTEAFF.

The rearrangement links TRBV13 to TRBJ2-7; D may be TRBD1 (6 bases). Germline assignment: CDR1 PRHDT and CDR2 FYEKMQ (reference sequence). The CDR3 loop spans 14 amino acids. The V end lost 3 bases, the J end lost 2 bases, and 11 bases lay between the germline ends. The CDR3 bases are TGTGCCAGCAGCTTGAGTGGGGGCCCCTACGAGCAGTACTTC. Translation: CASSLSGGPYEQYF.

The chain carries TRBV4-1 and TRBJ1-3; D not resolved. This CDR3 comprises 16 residues. Germline V gene sequence: CDR1 MGHRA, CDR2 YSYEKL. The V end was cut by 0 bases, the J end by 0 bases, with 9 bases between. The CDR3 region has the DNA TGCGCCAGCAGCCAAGACAAGGGATTCTCTGGAAACACCATATATTTT. Encoded protein: CASSQDKGFSGNTIYF.

This clone was observed a single time. The chain employs TRBV27 and TRBJ1-1; no reliable D call. The CDR3 is 13 amino acids. Germline V gene sequence: CDR1 MNHEY, CDR2 SMNVEV (reference sequence). V shed 6 bases and J shed 1 base, with 9 bases lying between them. CDR3 sequence (DNA): TGTGCCAGCAGCCACGACGGGAACACTGAAGCTTTCTTT. It translates to CASSHDGNTEAFF.

DNA of the CDR3: TGCAGTGCTAGTATGGGACAGGTATTCTATGGCTACACCTTC. Its translation is CSASMGQVFYGYTF. This sequence joins TRBV20-1 and TRBJ1-2; 8 nucleotides match TRBD1. Trimming at V came to 3 bases and at J to 4 bases, leaving 7 bases not matched to a gene. Germline V gene sequence: CDR1 DFQATT, CDR2 SNEGSKA (reference sequence). The CDR3 runs 14 residues.

The chain uses TRBV7-7 and TRBJ1-5, with D hard to call. Trimming removed 4 bases from V and 0 bases from J, with 16 bases in between. This CDR3 region has 17 residues. From germline, CDR1 is SSHAT and CDR2 FNYEAQ (reference sequence). The CDR3 DNA is TGTGCCAGCAGCTCCCCGTGTCAGGAGGATAGCAATCAGCCCCAGCATTTT. This gives the protein CASSSPCQEDSNQPQHF.

This sequence joins TRBV4-2 and TRBJ2-5, with TRBD1 matching over 9 bases. The CDR3 length is 16 residues. V shed 0 bases, J shed 2 bases, and the junction held 4 bases outside the gene matches. Germline CDR1 and CDR2: LGHNA and YNFKEQ. The CDR3 here is CASSQDGQGHQETQYF. CDR3 bases: TGTGCCAGCAGCCAAGACGGACAGGGGCATCAAGAGACCCAGTACTTC.

J is TRBJ2-6 and V is TRBV6-2 or TRBV6-3, with 7 bases that match TRBD1. The germline V gene encodes CDR1 MNHEY and CDR2 SVGEGT. V trimming: 6 bases; J trimming: 4 bases; junction bases outside the gene matches: 6. This CDR3 contains 15 residues. The CDR3 nucleotides are TGTGCCAGCAGCCACAGGGGATCGGGGGCCAACGTCCTGACTTTC. Its translation is CASSHRGSGANVLTF.

V and J are TRBV13 and TRBJ1-6; 8 nucleotides agree with TRBD1. Germline values: CDR1 PRHDT, CDR2 FYEKMQ (reference sequence). The CDR3 contains 15 residues. V lost 2 bases and J lost 10; bases outside the gene matches: 7. CDR3 bases: TGTGCCAGCAGCTTAAACAGGGGGATTTTCTCACCCCTCCACTTT. Its protein product is CASSLNRGIFSPLHF.

The chain is built from TRBV29-1 and TRBJ2-7, with TRBD1 matching 8 bases. This CDR3 is 15 amino acids long. CDR1 is SQVTM and CDR2 is ANQGSEA in the germline V gene. Germline trimming cut 4 bases from V and 3 bases from J; bases unmatched to any gene: 11. The CDR3: CSVVQLTDRGYEQYF. CDR3 bases: TGCAGCGTTGTACAACTGACTGACAGGGGCTACGAGCAGTACTTC.

The CDR3 protein is CASSRTMNTEAFF. The CDR3 nucleotides are TGTGCCAGCAGTAGGACGATGAACACTGAAGCTTTCTTT. The chain has TRBV6-5 and TRBJ1-1; D is uncertain. Germline CDR1 reads MNHEY; CDR2 reads SVGAGI. The V and J ends lost 5 bases and 0 bases respectively, with 7 bases between them. The length of the CDR3 is 13 residues.

The sample holds one count of this clone. The rearrangement joins TRBV7-8 to TRBJ2-7, with TRBD1 as a possible D gene (7 bases). V was pared by 5 bases and J by 2 bases, with 16 bases between. This CDR3 is built from 15 residues. The germline V gene encodes CDR1 SGHVS and CDR2 FQNEAQ. The CDR3 here is CASSTWGDSTYEQYF. CDR3 sequence (DNA): TGTGCCAGCAGCACATGGGGGGACAGCACCTACGAGCAGTACTTC.

The chain has TRBV11-2 and TRBJ2-2; D unclear. V was cut by 1 base and J by 1 base, with 10 bases left in between. This CDR3 contains 16 residues. Germline V gene lookup returns CDR1 SGHAT and CDR2 FQNNGV. As DNA, the CDR3 is TGTGCCAGCAGCTTAGTAGCAGGTGTGAACACCGGGGAGCTGTTTTTT. It translates to CASSLVAGVNTGELFF.

The chain recombines TRBV5-1 with TRBJ2-1; 8 bases agree with TRBD2. CDR1 is SGHRS, CDR2 YFSETQ, per germline. V shed 0 bases, J shed 7 bases, and the junction held 9 bases outside the gene matches. The CDR3 covers 16 residues. DNA of the CDR3: TGCGCCAGCAGCTTGGTTGTGGCTAGCGGGCGGAATGAGCAGTTCTTC. The encoded protein is CASSLVVASGRNEQFF.

V is TRBV6-5 and J is TRBJ1-5; D is possibly TRBD1 (5 bases). The germline CDR1 and CDR2 sequences are MNHEY and SVGAGI. The germline V and J ends were trimmed by 7 bases and 2 bases, with 9 bases remaining between them. This CDR3 has 13 residues. Here the CDR3 DNA reads TGTGCCAGCACCCGGGACGGCAATCAGCCCCAGCATTTT. Protein product: CASTRDGNQPQHF.

The DNA for the CDR3 is TGTGCCAGCAGCCCTACCGGACTAGCGGGCGCGGGGGAGCAGTACTTC. Amino acid sequence: CASSPTGLAGAGEQYF. This sequence joins TRBV5-6 and TRBJ2-7; 11 nucleotides line up with TRBD2. The V segment lost 4 bases and the J segment 7 bases; nucleotides outside the gene matches: 13. This CDR3 has 16 amino acids. Looked up from germline, CDR1 is SGHDT and CDR2 is YYEEEE.

CDR3 region: CASSQASLENTGELFF. The CDR3 nucleotides are TGCGCCAGCAGCCAAGCAAGCCTGGAGAACACCGGGGAGCTGTTTTTT. This chain uses TRBV4-3 with TRBJ2-2; no definite D call. V lost 1 base and J 1 base, leaving 10 bases between the germline ends. Germline CDR1 LGHNA, CDR2 YSLEER. This CDR3 comprises 16 residues.

This chain connects TRBV4-2 to TRBJ1-3; tentative D call: TRBD1 (5 bases). Germline CDR1 is LGHNA and CDR2 is YNFKEQ. CDR3 size: 15 residues. V was cut by 0 bases and J by 0 bases, with 6 bases left in between. Here the CDR3 DNA reads TGTGCCAGCAGCCAAGATGGGACCTCTGGAAACACCATATATTTT. This codes for CASSQDGTSGNTIYF.

CDR3 DNA sequence: TGTGCCAGCAGAACCGGGACTAGCGGGTACTACGAGCAGTACTTC. It is translated as CASRTGTSGYYEQYF. V is TRBV6-6 and J is TRBJ2-7; 12 bases match TRBD2. The V and J ends lost 6 bases and 3 bases, in that order; junction bases with no gene match: 6. CDR1 MNHNY and CDR2 SVGAGI come from the germline V gene (reference sequence). This CDR3 comprises 15 residues.

This chain links TRBV10-2 with TRBJ1-2; D ambiguous. This CDR3 contains 15 residues. Between the trimmed V and J ends, which lost 7 bases and 2 bases, there was a span of 17 bases. Germline loops: CDR1 WSHSY, CDR2 SAAADI. The CDR3 spells CASTEQVIGNYGYTF. The CDR3 DNA reads TGCGCCAGCACCGAGCAGGTTATAGGCAACTATGGCTACACCTTC.

The rearrangement uses TRBV4-2 and TRBJ2-7, with 11 bases that match TRBD2. The CDR3 consists of 15 residues. With 6 bases clipped from V and 0 bases from J, the junction kept 4 bases outside the gene matches. Germline lookup yields CDR1 LGHNA and CDR2 YNFKEQ. CDR3 bases: TGTGCCAGCAGTCTACTAGCGGGGGACTCCTACGAGCAGTACTTC. Protein sequence: CASSLLAGDSYEQYF.

This clone was observed once. The gene calls are TRBV6-5 and TRBJ1-1; D is possibly TRBD1 (5 bases). The CDR3 sequence is 12 residues long. V was cut by 6 bases and J by 6 bases, with 11 bases left in between. The germline V gene has CDR1 MNHEY and CDR2 SVGAGI. The chain's CDR3 is CASSLRGAEAFF. CDR3 DNA sequence: TGTGCCAGCAGCCTCCGGGGGGCTGAAGCTTTCTTT.

The rearrangement joins TRBV6-1 to TRBJ2-2; perhaps TRBD2 as D (5 bases). The CDR3 runs 16 residues. V lost 0 bases to trimming and J lost 0 bases, with 8 bases between them. The germline V gene encodes CDR1 MNHNS and CDR2 SASEGT. The CDR3 loop reads CASSEAASPNTGELFF. The DNA of the CDR3 is TGTGCCAGCAGTGAAGCTGCTAGCCCGAACACCGGGGAGCTGTTTTTT.

V usage is TRBV30 and J usage is TRBJ2-2; possible D gene TRBD2, 5 bases. V lost 0 bases and J 0 bases, leaving 14 bases between the germline ends. CDR1 and CDR2 from the germline V gene are GTSNPN and SVGIG (reference sequence). The CDR3 consists of 17 residues. The CDR3 is CAWSVKNGGPNTGELFF. DNA of the CDR3: TGTGCCTGGAGTGTAAAGAACGGCGGGCCGAACACCGGGGAGCTGTTTTTT. Looking up the rest from reference TRBV30 and TRBJ2-2 gives the full variable domain: SQTIHQWPATLVQPVGSPLSLECTVEGTSNPNLYWYRQAAGRGLQLLFYSVGIGQISSEVPQNLSASRPQDRQFILSSKKLLLSDSGFYLCAWSVKNGGPNTGELFFGEGSRLTVL.

This chain uses TRBV11-2 with TRBJ2-7; no clear D. Germline V gives CDR1 SGHAT, CDR2 FQNNGV. V lost 2 bases, J lost 3 bases, and 11 bases lay in between. CDR3 length equals 14 residues. The CDR3 coding sequence is TGTGCCAGCAGCTTACGGGTACCCCTCTACGAGCAGTACTTC. It specifies CASSLRVPLYEQYF.